This TCR beta chain derives from a study of Graves' ophthalmopathy and Graves' hyperthyroidism. For repertoire sequencing, the TCR beta CDR3 regions were amplified from RNA transcripts. The first round was an RT-PCR with HTBI primers, and the second round was a multiplex PCR. TCRdb used MiXCR to reprocess the multiplex PCR reads, holding one entry per CDR3 protein. Of 740,000 or so distinct CDR3 sequences in the sample, around 40% are singletons; the top ten hold about 40%. PBMCs were isolated by Ficoll-Paque density gradient centrifugation, using roughly 11 ml of fresh peripheral blood as the starting material. Whole-study findings and limits: Blood also harbored most expanded thyroid clonotypes above 0.001 frequency.

The length of the CDR3 is 16 residues. The junction had 9 bases not matched to a gene; V was cut back by 2 bases and J by 3 bases. Germline V lookup: CDR1 SGHTA, CDR2 FQGNSA. This clonotype has just a few counts. Its antigen remains unknown. The receptor was derived from an adult man with Graves' ophthalmopathy. The specimen sequenced was peripheral blood. The genes are TRBV7-2 and TRBJ2-7, with 8 bases fitting TRBD1. CDR3: CASSLTNRGRIYEQYF. As DNA, the CDR3 is TGTGCCAGCAGCTTAACCAACAGGGGGAGGATCTACGAGCAGTACTTC. The complete variable domain, with remaining parts taken from reference TRBV7-2 and TRBJ2-7, reads GAGVSQSPSNKVTEKGKDVELRCDPISGHTALYWYRQSLGQGLEFLIYFQGNSAPDKSGLPSDRFSAERTGGSVSTLTIQRTQQEDSAVYLCASSLTNRGRIYEQYFGPGTRLTVT.